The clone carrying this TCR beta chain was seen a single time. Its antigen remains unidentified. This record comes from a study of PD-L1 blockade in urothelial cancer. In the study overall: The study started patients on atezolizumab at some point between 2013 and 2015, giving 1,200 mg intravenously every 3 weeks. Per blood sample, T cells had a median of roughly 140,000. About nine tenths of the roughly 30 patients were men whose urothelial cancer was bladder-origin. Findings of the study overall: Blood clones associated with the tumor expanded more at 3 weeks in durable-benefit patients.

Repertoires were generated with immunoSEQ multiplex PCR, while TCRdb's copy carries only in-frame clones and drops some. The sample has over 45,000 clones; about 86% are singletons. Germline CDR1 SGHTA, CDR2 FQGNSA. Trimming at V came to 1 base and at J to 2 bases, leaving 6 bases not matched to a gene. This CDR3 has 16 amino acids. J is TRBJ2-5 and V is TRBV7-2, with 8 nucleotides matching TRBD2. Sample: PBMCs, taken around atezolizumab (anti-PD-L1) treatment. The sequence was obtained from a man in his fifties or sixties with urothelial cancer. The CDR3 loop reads CASSLGLAQAQETQYF. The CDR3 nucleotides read TGTGCCAGCAGCTTAGGACTAGCGCAAGCACAAGAGACCCAGTACTTC.